These 30 T cell receptor beta chains share one sample of origin, sequenced in a study of T cells after yellow fever vaccination. TCRdb analysed the 5' RACE reads with MiXCR anew, one entry per CDR3 protein. The sample shows about 350,000 distinct CDR3 sequences, 11% of them seen only once. The source material was PBMCs, sampled on the day of the first yellow fever vaccination. The receptor source for this set is a man between 18 and 29 years old who received the YFV17D yellow fever vaccine.

This clonotype was seen at least ten times. The V call is TRBV20-1, the J call TRBJ2-3, with D unclear. The germline gives CDR1 DFQATT, CDR2 SNEGSKA (reference sequence). V dropped 6 bases and J dropped 3 bases, with 7 bases sitting between them. The CDR3 totals 11 residues. CDR3 sequence reads: CSARRTDTQYF. Here the CDR3 DNA reads TGCAGTGCCCGCAGGACAGATACGCAGTATTTT.

The table lists this clonotype with a few counts. This chain uses TRBV5-5 with TRBJ1-1; D is unresolved. The CDR3 runs to 16 residues. Trimming cost V 4 bases and J 1 base, with 17 bases left between them. Germline V gene data show CDR1 as SGHKS and CDR2 as YYEKEE (reference sequence). The CDR3 loop reads CASSPWERGPNTEAFF. As DNA, the CDR3 is TGTGCCAGCAGCCCATGGGAGCGGGGTCCGAACACTGAAGCTTTCTTT.

This clonotype was observed a handful of times. The chain couples TRBV7-3 to TRBJ2-2, with D perhaps matching TRBD1 (6 bases). The ends were cut back, 5 bases at V and 2 bases at J, with 12 bases in the middle. CDR1 and CDR2 from the germline V gene are SGHTA and FQGTGA. There are 15 residues in the CDR3. The CDR3 DNA is TGTGCCAGCAGCCGAGCACAGGGAAACACCGGGGAGCTGTTTTTT. This encodes CASSRAQGNTGELFF. Full variable domain (rest looked up from reference TRBV7-3 and TRBJ2-2): GAGVSQTPSNKVTEKGKYVELRCDPISGHTALYWYRQSLGQGPEFLIYFQGTGAADDSGLPNDRFFAVRPEGSVSTLKIQRTERGDSAVYLCASSRAQGNTGELFFGEGSRLTVL.

This clonotype was observed many times. In nucleotides, the CDR3 is TGCGCCAGCAGCTTTTACGGGGGGGCAGATACGCAGTATTTT. Its protein product is CASSFYGGADTQYF. The chain carries TRBV5-1 and TRBJ2-3; 8 nucleotides agree with TRBD2. V shed 2 bases, J shed 4 bases, and the junction held 3 bases outside the gene matches. There are 14 residues in the CDR3. Germline loops: CDR1 SGHRS, CDR2 YFSETQ.

The chain links TRBV15 to TRBJ1-2, with a possible D match to TRBD1 (5 bases). Trimming pared 0 bases from V and 4 bases from J, leaving 12 bases between. The germline gives CDR1 LNHNV, CDR2 YYDKDF (reference sequence). The length of the CDR3 is 15 residues. Written as DNA, the CDR3 is TGTGCCACCAGCAGAGAAGCGGGGGGGATCTATGGCTACACCTTC. Its translation is CATSREAGGIYGYTF. Combining the CDR3 with reference TRBV15 and TRBJ1-2 gives the whole variable domain DAMVIQNPRYQVTQFGKPVTLSCSQTLNHNVMYWYQQKSSQAPKLLFHYYDKDFNNEADTPDNFQSRRPNTSFCFLDIRSPGLGDTAMYLCATSREAGGIYGYTFGSGTRLTVV.

The J gene is TRBJ2-1, the V gene TRBV14, with 8 bases identical to TRBD2. CDR1 and CDR2 (germline): SGHDN, FVKESK. CDR3 length: 16 residues. J gave up 5 bases and V 1 base, and 7 bases lay outside the gene matches. CDR3 region: CASSQGLWRGDNEQFF. The DNA for the CDR3 is TGTGCCAGCAGCCAAGGCCTCTGGCGGGGGGACAATGAGCAGTTCTTC. The whole variable domain, filled in from reference TRBV14 and TRBJ2-1, reads EAGVTQFPSHSVIEKGQTVTLRCDPISGHDNLYWYRRVMGKEIKFLLHFVKESKQDESGMPNNRFLAERTGGTYSTLKVQPAELEDSGVYFCASSQGLWRGDNEQFFGPGTRLTVL.

This clonotype was seen repeatedly, ten times or more. The chain is built from TRBV5-1 and TRBJ1-2; TRBD1 aligns across 8 bases. The CDR3 contains 17 residues. The V and J ends lost 3 bases and 2 bases, in that order; junction bases with no gene match: 12. The V gene's germline CDR1 is SGHRS and CDR2 YFSETQ. The CDR3 loop is CASSSGGTGTINYGYTF. In DNA, the CDR3 is TGCGCCAGCAGCTCCGGGGGGACAGGAACAATCAACTATGGCTACACCTTC.

The chain carries TRBV7-2 and TRBJ2-1; 11 bases align to TRBD2. V lost 5 bases to trimming and J lost 8 bases; unmatched junction nucleotides: 11. Germline-derived CDR1 and CDR2 are SGHTA and FQGNSA. The CDR3 contains 16 residues. CDR3 residues: CASSLNLAGGWDEQFF. The CDR3 nucleotides are TGTGCCAGCAGCCTAAACCTAGCGGGGGGTTGGGATGAGCAGTTCTTC.

This clonotype was counted many times. This sequence joins TRBV7-2 and TRBJ1-5; D unclear. Trimming took off 0 bases at V and 6 bases at J, with 3 bases between the two ends. This CDR3 spans 12 amino acids. CDR1 and CDR2 from the germline V gene are SGHTA and FQGNSA. The CDR3 nucleotides read TGTGCCAGCAGCTTAGCCCCTCAGCCCCAGCATTTT. Translated, it gives CASSLAPQPQHF.

This clonotype was seen a few times. V gene TRBV10-3 combines with J gene TRBJ2-5; TRBD2 matches at 10 bases. Germline CDR1 and CDR2: ENHRY and SYGVKD. V dropped 8 bases and J dropped 4; count of bases not matched to a gene: 10. CDR3 length: 15 amino acids. The CDR3 DNA is TGTGCCATCGGGAGGGCTAGCGGGGGATCAGAGACCCAGTACTTC. Its translation is CAIGRASGGSETQYF.

The gene calls are TRBV7-2 and TRBJ1-4; 8 bases align to TRBD1. Germline loops: CDR1 SGHTA, CDR2 FQGNSA. This CDR3 has 13 residues. Unmatched junction bases numbered 4, after V lost 5 bases and J lost 8 bases. The CDR3 spells CASSTRQGEKLFF. The CDR3, as DNA: TGTGCCAGCAGCACCCGACAGGGGGAAAAACTGTTTTTT.

This clonotype has a handful of counts. This chain joins TRBV6-2 or TRBV6-3 and TRBJ1-1; 7 nucleotides agree with TRBD1. This CDR3 has 16 amino acids. CDR1 is MNHEY, CDR2 SVGEGT, per germline. V was pared by 0 bases and J by 1 base, with 5 bases of the junction left unmatched. The CDR3 DNA follows: TGTGCCAGCAGTTACTCTCCGGGACAGTGGAACACTGAAGCTTTCTTT. This translates into CASSYSPGQWNTEAFF.

This clonotype was seen only a few times. The chain recombines TRBV11-2 with TRBJ2-5, with 7 nucleotides matching TRBD2. CDR1 SGHAT and CDR2 FQNNGV come from the germline V gene. The V and J ends lost 4 bases and 0 bases, in that order; junction bases with no gene match: 5. The CDR3 is made up of 15 amino acids. The CDR3: CASSSSGRDQETQYF. The DNA of the CDR3 is TGTGCCAGCAGCTCTTCTGGGAGGGACCAAGAGACCCAGTACTTC.

A few counts support this clonotype. The chain carries TRBV7-2 and TRBJ1-4, with no clear D. The CDR3 extends over 16 amino acids. Looked up from germline, CDR1 is SGHTA and CDR2 is FQGNSA. The V gene lost 5 bases and the J gene lost 7 bases, with 20 bases spanning the gap. Here the CDR3 DNA reads TGTGCCAGCAGCCTCGGCGGAGGGTCCGTAGGTGAAAAACTGTTTTTT. Translation gives CASSLGGGSVGEKLFF. The full variable domain, completed using reference TRBV7-2 and TRBJ1-4, is GAGVSQSPSNKVTEKGKDVELRCDPISGHTALYWYRQSLGQGLEFLIYFQGNSAPDKSGLPSDRFSAERTGGSVSTLTIQRTQQEDSAVYLCASSLGGGSVGEKLFFGSGTQLSVL.

The chain links TRBV6-1 to TRBJ2-7; D remains unclear. Deletions cut 7 bases from V and 3 bases from J, with 13 bases between. The CDR3 totals 13 residues. Germline V gene data show CDR1 as MNHNS and CDR2 as SASEGT. The DNA for the CDR3 is TGTGCCAGCACCCCAGGTATTGTCTACGAGCAGTACTTC. It yields the protein CASTPGIVYEQYF.

This chain joins TRBV3-1 and TRBJ2-1, with TRBD2 identical over 10 bases. Germline V lookup: CDR1 LGHDT, CDR2 YNNKEL (reference sequence). This CDR3 is 21 amino acids long. Trimming took 5 bases from V and 5 from J; bases not matched to a gene: 24. CDR3 nucleotides: TGTGCCAGCAGCAGAGATAGAGTACTAGCGGGGCCTTTGTATTCTAACAATGAGCAGTTCTTC. Protein sequence: CASSRDRVLAGPLYSNNEQFF.

J is TRBJ2-6 and V is TRBV20-1; 7 nucleotides align to TRBD1. Germline lookup yields CDR1 DFQATT and CDR2 SNEGSKA (reference sequence). The CDR3 is 15 amino acids. The junction had 9 bases not matched to a gene; V was cut back by 3 bases and J by 7 bases. CDR3 coding DNA: TGCAGTGCTAGTCGAGGGACAGTTCGAGCCAACGTCCTGACTTTC. Its translation: CSASRGTVRANVLTF.

The rearrangement joins TRBV20-1 to TRBJ2-3; D not certain. V was pared by 2 bases and J by 5 bases, with 5 bases between. CDR3 length equals 11 residues. The germline gives CDR1 DFQATT, CDR2 SNEGSKA (reference sequence). The CDR3 DNA follows: TGCAGTGCTAGAATGCGAGATACGCAGTATTTT. It is translated as CSARMRDTQYF.

The chain employs TRBV4-3 and TRBJ2-3; 15 nucleotides agree with TRBD2. Germline CDR1 reads LGHNA; CDR2 reads YSLEER. The CDR3 totals 16 residues. V shed 4 bases, J shed 5 bases, and the junction held 4 bases outside the gene matches. As DNA, the CDR3 is TGCGCCAGCAGCCCCCGGACTAGCGGGGGGGTAGATACGCAGTATTTT. Its protein is CASSPRTSGGVDTQYF.

This clonotype has ten or more counts. J is TRBJ2-7 and V is TRBV12-3 or TRBV12-4; TRBD2 matches 9 bases. The CDR3 is made up of 14 amino acids. J lost 3 bases, V lost 5 bases, and 5 bases had no gene match. CDR3 sequence (DNA): TGTGCCAGCAGTAACCGACTAGCGGACTACGAGCAGTACTTC. This codes for CASSNRLADYEQYF.

This clonotype was detected ten times or more. The chain carries TRBV30 and TRBJ1-1, with unresolved D. Germline V CDR1 and CDR2: GTSNPN, SVGIG (reference sequence). This CDR3 comprises 11 residues. Trimming took off 5 bases at V and 5 bases at J, with 9 bases between the two ends. The CDR3 nucleotides read TGTGCCTGGGGGTCGGAGACTGAAGCTTTCTTT. This sequence encodes CAWGSETEAFF.

V gene TRBV14 combines with J gene TRBJ1-1; 7 bases line up with TRBD1. The CDR3 is 13 amino acids. Trimming at V came to 7 bases and at J to 8 bases, leaving 10 bases not matched to a gene. Germline CDR1 is SGHDN and CDR2 is FVKESK. This chain's CDR3 is CASNFIGTAEAFF. The DNA of the CDR3 is TGTGCCAGCAACTTCATCGGGACAGCCGAAGCTTTCTTT.

This rearrangement joins TRBV12-3 or TRBV12-4 to TRBJ1-1, with D uncertain. Trimming pared 2 bases from V and 2 bases from J, leaving 6 bases between. The length of the CDR3 is 13 residues. The CDR3, as DNA: TGTGCCAGCAGTTTAACCCCCAACACTGAAGCTTTCTTT. Translation gives CASSLTPNTEAFF.

This clonotype was observed a few times. The DNA of the CDR3 is TGTGCCAGCAGCCTGATGGGGGGGCCCGACACCGGGGAGCTGTTTTTT. Protein product: CASSLMGGPDTGELFF. This chain joins TRBV4-2 and TRBJ2-2; maybe TRBD2 (7 bases). Germline-derived CDR1 and CDR2 are LGHNA and YNFKEQ. The CDR3 loop spans 16 amino acids. Between the trimmed V and J ends, which lost 4 bases and 3 bases, there was a span of 15 bases.

At least ten counts were recorded for this clonotype. J is TRBJ1-5 and V is TRBV5-6; 7 bases align to TRBD1. V lost 4 bases to trimming and J lost 0 bases; unmatched junction nucleotides: 4. Per the germline V gene, CDR1 is SGHDT and CDR2 is YYEEEE. This CDR3 spans 15 amino acids. The CDR3 nucleotides are TGTGCCAGCAGCATGGGACAGATTAGCAATCAGCCCCAGCATTTT. This gives the protein CASSMGQISNQPQHF.

This clonotype turned up a few times. CDR3 amino acids: CASSLASVDEQFF. CDR3 bases: TGTGCCAGCAGCTTAGCCAGCGTAGATGAGCAGTTCTTC. This chain connects TRBV7-9 to TRBJ2-1; no definite D call. V lost 0 bases to trimming and J lost 8 bases, with 8 bases between them. The CDR3 has 13 amino acids. CDR1 is SEHNR, CDR2 FQNEAQ, per germline (reference sequence).

The chain carries TRBV10-3 and TRBJ2-2; 10 nucleotides align to TRBD1. This CDR3 has 15 amino acids. Germline loops: CDR1 ENHRY, CDR2 SYGVKD. The V and J ends lost 8 bases and 0 bases, in that order; junction bases with no gene match: 3. The CDR3 is CAIRGQGANTGELFF. CDR3 coding DNA: TGTGCCATCCGAGGACAGGGGGCGAACACCGGGGAGCTGTTTTTT.

The chain uses TRBV4-1 and TRBJ2-7; the D is unclear. Trimming pared 1 base from V and 6 bases from J, leaving 19 bases between. Germline V gene lookup returns CDR1 MGHRA and CDR2 YSYEKL. The CDR3 sequence is 16 residues long. Written as DNA, the CDR3 is TGCGCCAGCAGCCAAGGGCTCTCTTTGCAGTTTCTCGAGCAGTACTTC. This encodes CASSQGLSLQFLEQYF.

The chain combines TRBV28 with TRBJ1-5; D perhaps matches TRBD1 (6 bases). The germline V and J ends were trimmed by 7 bases and 7 bases, with 17 bases remaining between them. There are 14 residues in the CDR3. Germline-derived CDR1 and CDR2 are MDHEN and SYDVKM. CDR3 DNA sequence: TGTGCCAGCACCACTCGGGGGGCCTGGCAGCCCCAGCATTTT. Translation gives CASTTRGAWQPQHF. Full variable domain (outside the CDR3, taken from reference TRBV28 and TRBJ1-5): DVKVTQSSRYLVKRTGEKVFLECVQDMDHENMFWYRQDPGLGLRLIYFSYDVKMKEKGDIPEGYSVSREKKERFSLILESASTNQTSMYLCASTTRGAWQPQHFGDGTRLSIL.

This clonotype showed up just a few times. V usage is TRBV4-1 and J usage is TRBJ2-5, with TRBD1 matching over 7 bases. The junction had 8 bases not matched to a gene; V was cut back by 5 bases and J by 5 bases. Germline V gives CDR1 MGHRA, CDR2 YSYEKL. The CDR3 loop spans 14 amino acids. The CDR3 region is CASSGPTGVETQYF. As DNA, the CDR3 is TGCGCCAGCAGCGGACCAACAGGGGTGGAGACCCAGTACTTC.